These 9 T cell receptor beta chains came from one sample sequenced in a study of shared clonotypes between healthy human individuals. Sequenced by immunoSEQ multiplex PCR; TCRdb stores in-frame clones only, minus some. The repertoire has more than 400,000 clones, 95% to 97% of them found once; the top ten carry 0.05% to 0.08%. Sequenced: naive CD4+ T cells sorted from blood. Subset: CD45RA+ positively selected. These receptor sequences come from a woman aged 25 to 39 in good health.

This clone was detected a few times. The V gene is TRBV19, the J gene TRBJ1-5, with D uncertain. This CDR3 is 13 amino acids long. The V end was cut by 3 bases, the J end by 5 bases, with 8 bases between. The V gene's germline CDR1 is LNHDA and CDR2 SQIVND (reference sequence). The CDR3, as DNA: TGTGCCAGTAGTATGCGGATGGATCAGCCCCAGCATTTT. Its protein product is CASSMRMDQPQHF.

The chain has TRBV29-1 and TRBJ1-1; no definite D call. Trimming pared 4 bases from V and 1 base from J, leaving 10 bases between. The CDR3 contains 13 residues. CDR1 is SQVTM, CDR2 ANQGSEA, per germline. CDR3 nucleotide sequence: TGCAGCGTTGCCAAGGACCCGAACACTGAAGCTTTCTTT. Translating gives CSVAKDPNTEAFF.

The chain links TRBV19 to TRBJ2-7; 8 positions match TRBD1. This CDR3 is built from 16 residues. Germline loops: CDR1 LNHDA, CDR2 SQIVND (reference sequence). Unmatched junction bases numbered 11, after V lost 5 bases and J lost 2 bases. CDR3 sequence: CASSGGARTGTYEQYF. The CDR3 DNA reads as TGTGCCAGTAGTGGCGGGGCCAGGACAGGGACCTACGAGCAGTACTTC.

The V and J genes are TRBV11-3 and TRBJ2-2; D assignment may be TRBD1 or TRBD2 (5 bases each). The CDR3 is 14 amino acids. Germline V CDR1 and CDR2: SGHNT, YENEEA. The ends were cut back, 6 bases at V and 4 bases at J, with 12 bases in the middle. In DNA form, the CDR3 reads TGTGCCAGCAGTTCGGGACGCCCCACCGGGGAGCTGTTTTTT. Translation: CASSSGRPTGELFF.

The chain links TRBV6-1 to TRBJ2-7, with D perhaps TRBD1 (5 bases). Germline V gene data show CDR1 as MNHNS and CDR2 as SASEGT. The CDR3 contains 14 residues. Trimming removed 6 bases at V and 4 bases at J, with 16 bases between. CDR3 sequence: CASREQGIEYEQYF. CDR3 in DNA: TGTGCCAGCAGGGAGCAGGGTATCGAGTACGAGCAGTACTTC.

This sequence joins TRBV19 and TRBJ2-5, with TRBD2 identical over 14 bases. The end of the DNA is better explained by TRBJ2-7, so the J call may be wrong. This CDR3 region has 15 residues. Germline loops: CDR1 LNHDA, CDR2 SQIVND (reference sequence). The CDR3 DNA follows: TGTGCCAGTAGTATAAAGGGACTAGCGGGAGCCGAGCAGTACTTC. This gives the protein CASSIKGLAGAEQYF.

The chain couples TRBV11-2 to TRBJ1-2; D might be TRBD1 (6 bases). Germline CDR1 is SGHAT and CDR2 is FQNNGV. The germline V and J ends were trimmed by 1 base and 0 bases, with 9 bases remaining between them. This CDR3 comprises 15 residues. The CDR3 here is CASSLVQGTNYGYTF. As DNA, the CDR3 is TGTGCCAGCAGCTTAGTACAGGGTACTAACTATGGCTACACCTTC. The full variable domain, with the rest looked up from reference TRBV11-2 and TRBJ1-2, is EAGVAQSPRYKIIEKRQSVAFWCNPISGHATLYWYQQILGQGPKLLIQFQNNGVVDDSQLPKDRFSAERLKGVDSTLKIQPAKLEDSAVYLCASSLVQGTNYGYTFGSGTRLTVV.

The chain links TRBV28 to TRBJ2-1; 7 bases match TRBD1. The CDR3 consists of 21 residues. CDR1 is MDHEN and CDR2 is SYDVKM in the germline V gene. V lost 2 bases, J lost 0 bases, and 19 bases stayed unmatched. The CDR3 is CASSLRQGWLPSTSSYNEQFF. CDR3 DNA sequence: TGTGCCAGCAGTTTACGACAGGGATGGTTGCCCTCCACGAGCTCCTACAATGAGCAGTTCTTC.

This clone was counted once. J is TRBJ2-2 and V is TRBV30, with D possibly TRBD2 on 5 matching bases. This CDR3 has 14 amino acids. V was clipped by 0 bases and J by 3 bases, with 8 bases between them. The germline gives CDR1 GTSNPN, CDR2 SVGIG (reference sequence). Here the CDR3 reads CAWSVPSYTGELFF. CDR3 coding DNA: TGTGCCTGGAGTGTCCCTAGCTACACCGGGGAGCTGTTTTTT.